This T cell receptor beta chain was captured by sequencing in a study of cytomegalovirus exposure and HLA in healthy donors. Study-wide background: There were fewer than 130 million unique TCR beta sequences, drawn from about 179 million T cells, in an earlier analysis.

13 Jbeta primers and 60 Vbeta primers were used for the PCR. Generated by immunoSEQ multiplex PCR, the TCRdb table keeps only in-frame clones and is missing some. The table has some 79,000 clones, 78% seen once. Sequenced sample: PBMCs. The receptor was derived from a male donor in good health and CMV-seropositive.

CDR3 sequence reads: CASRTSGPNTGELFF. The CDR3 DNA sequence: TGTGCCAGCAGAACTAGCGGGCCAAACACCGGGGAGCTGTTTTTT. V is TRBV27 and J is TRBJ2-2, with TRBD2 identical over 9 bases. Germline assignment: CDR1 MNHEY and CDR2 SMNVEV (reference sequence). V was clipped by 6 bases and J by 2 bases; unmatched bases: 4. This CDR3 contains 15 residues.